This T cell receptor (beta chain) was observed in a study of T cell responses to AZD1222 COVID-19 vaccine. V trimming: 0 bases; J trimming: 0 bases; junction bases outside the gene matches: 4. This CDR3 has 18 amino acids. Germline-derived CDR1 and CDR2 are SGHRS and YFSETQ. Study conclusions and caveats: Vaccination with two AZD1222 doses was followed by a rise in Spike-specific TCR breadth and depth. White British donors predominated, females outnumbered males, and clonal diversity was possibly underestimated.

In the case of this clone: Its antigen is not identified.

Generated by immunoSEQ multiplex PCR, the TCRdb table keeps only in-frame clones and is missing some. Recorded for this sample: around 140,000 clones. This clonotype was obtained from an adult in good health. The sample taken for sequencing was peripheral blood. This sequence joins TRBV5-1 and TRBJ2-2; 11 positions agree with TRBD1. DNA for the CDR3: TGCGCCAGCAGCTTGGGGACAGGGGGCCCCGCGAACACCGGGGAGCTGTTTTTT. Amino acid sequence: CASSLGTGGPANTGELFF.